A selection of T cell receptor beta chains follows, all from one sample in a study of blood T cell repertoires in COVID-19. Profiled with immunoSEQ multiplex PCR; TCRdb holds only in-frame clones, not every one. The data show a few hundred thousand clones, approximately 82% seen once. Specimen: peripheral blood. The receptor source for this set is a middle-aged woman who had recovered from COVID-19. The CDR3 runs from the conserved cysteine through the conserved F or W. The D gene is left open where the match is weak. Clone sizes are given selectively: once, few, many, or a class where the clone is expanded.

>TRBV9|15|TRBJ2-7|TRBD2|.
CASSPLVGGGYEQYF
TGTGCCAGCAGCCCACTAGTCGGGGGGGGCTACGAGCAGTACTTC
>TRBV5-6|12|TRBJ2-3|.|.
CASREYGSAQYF
TGTGCCAGCAGGGAGTATGGCTCCGCGCAGTATTTT
>TRBV19|13|TRBJ1-2|.|.
CASRSQTNYGYTF
TGTGCCAGTCGTAGCCAGACTAACTATGGCTACACCTTC
>TRBV5-1|14|TRBJ2-7|TRBD1|.
CASSWGQGVHEQYF
TGCGCCAGCAGCTGGGGACAGGGGGTCCACGAGCAGTACTTC
>TRBV5-1|15|TRBJ1-3|.|.
CASSLAQASGNTIYF
TGCGCCAGCAGCTTGGCCCAGGCCTCTGGAAACACCATATATTTT
>TRBV5-8|13|TRBJ2-7|.|.
CASSRGTLYEQYF
TGTGCCAGCAGCCGCGGGACCCTCTACGAGCAGTACTTC
>TRBV19|17|TRBJ2-5|.|.
CASSMGAGDSRQETQYF
TGTGCCAGTAGTATGGGTGCCGGGGACTCTAGACAAGAGACCCAGTACTTC
>TRBV19|19|TRBJ2-3|TRBD2|.
CASSISSGGASGDTDTQYF
TGTGCCAGTAGTATCAGTAGCGGGGGGGCCAGTGGGGACACAGATACGCAGTATTTT
>TRBV9|16|TRBJ1-6|.|.
CASSVGSFSYNSPLHF
TGTGCCAGCAGCGTAGGTTCCTTCTCCTATAATTCACCCCTCCACTTT
>TRBV12-3/TRBV12-4|12|TRBJ2-7|.|.
CASSFLDTEQYF
TGTGCCAGCAGTTTCTTAGATACTGAGCAGTACTTC
>TRBV5-1|16|TRBJ2-2|TRBD2|few
CASSSVGLAAPGELFF
TGCGCCAGCAGCTCCGTGGGACTAGCGGCGCCCGGGGAGCTGTTTTTT
>TRBV3-1/TRBV3-2|14|TRBJ1-1|.|.
CASSHLGQNTEAFF
TGTGCCAGCAGCCACCTGGGACAGAACACTGAAGCTTTCTTT
>TRBV27|18|TRBJ1-6|TRBD1|.
CASKKAGTGVSYNSPLHF
TGTGCCAGCAAAAAAGCCGGGACAGGGGTATCCTATAATTCACCCCTCCACTTT
>TRBV6-2/TRBV6-3|15|TRBJ1-1|TRBD1|.
CASSYIGQGAPEAFF
TGTGCCAGCAGTTACATAGGACAGGGGGCACCTGAAGCTTTCTTT
>TRBV6-2/TRBV6-3|16|TRBJ2-7|TRBD2|few
CASSSREARLTYEQYF
TGTGCCAGCAGTTCCCGGGAGGCCCGACTTACCTACGAGCAGTACTTC
>TRBV27|14|TRBJ2-7|.|.
CASSPWGLSYEQYF
TGTGCCAGCAGTCCCTGGGGCCTCTCCTACGAGCAGTACTTC
>TRBV7-9|16|TRBJ1-1|.|once
CASSFLPGQGRGEAFF
TGTGCCAGCAGCTTCCTTCCGGGACAAGGGAGGGGTGAAGCTTTCTTT
>TRBV15|19|TRBJ1-5|TRBD1|once
CATSGFGQGARHGNQPQHF
TGTGCCACCAGCGGATTTGGACAGGGGGCTCGACATGGTAATCAGCCCCAGCATTTT
>TRBV7-2|16|TRBJ2-7|TRBD2|.
CASSLFGTMNSYEQYF
TGTGCCAGCAGCTTATTTGGGACTATGAACTCCTACGAGCAGTACTTC
>TRBV24-1|14|TRBJ2-1|.|.
CATSAPGQANEQFF
TGTGCCACCAGTGCACCGGGACAAGCAAATGAGCAGTTCTTC
>TRBV5-1|16|TRBJ2-5|TRBD1|.
CASSIGGTGGVETQYF
TGCGCCAGCAGCATTGGGGGGACAGGGGGTGTGGAGACCCAGTACTTC
>TRBV27|18|TRBJ1-3|.|.
CASSLSSYWGGSGNTIYF
TGTGCCAGCAGTTTATCCTCCTATTGGGGGGGCTCTGGAAACACCATATATTTT